This T cell receptor (beta chain) was identified during a study of blood T cells in healthy people across ages. Through a sample-barcoded 5' primer and a J-beta primer mix, a second PCR was run for roughly 6 to 11 cycles. TCRdb redid the calling of the 5' RACE reads with MiXCR, one entry per CDR3 protein. This sample carries hundreds of thousands of distinct CDR3 sequences, approximately 25% of them seen once, and the ten largest clones take under 9%. This CDR3 has 14 residues. Germline CDR1 is SQVTM and CDR2 is ANQGSEA. Trimming took 4 bases from V and 8 from J; bases not matched to a gene: 11. For this clonotype: Its cognate antigen is unknown.

Study-wide findings and caveats: Estimates based on one million T cells were treated as lower bounds.

These data were also reused for a study on T cells of mothers and their children.

J is TRBJ2-1 and V is TRBV29-1; TRBD2 agrees at 7 bases. This TCR derives from a boy between 10 and 17 years old in good health. Source material: blood. CDR3 amino acids: CSVVRGGFIDEQFF. The CDR3 nucleotides read TGCAGCGTTGTTCGGGGAGGGTTTATCGATGAGCAGTTCTTC.